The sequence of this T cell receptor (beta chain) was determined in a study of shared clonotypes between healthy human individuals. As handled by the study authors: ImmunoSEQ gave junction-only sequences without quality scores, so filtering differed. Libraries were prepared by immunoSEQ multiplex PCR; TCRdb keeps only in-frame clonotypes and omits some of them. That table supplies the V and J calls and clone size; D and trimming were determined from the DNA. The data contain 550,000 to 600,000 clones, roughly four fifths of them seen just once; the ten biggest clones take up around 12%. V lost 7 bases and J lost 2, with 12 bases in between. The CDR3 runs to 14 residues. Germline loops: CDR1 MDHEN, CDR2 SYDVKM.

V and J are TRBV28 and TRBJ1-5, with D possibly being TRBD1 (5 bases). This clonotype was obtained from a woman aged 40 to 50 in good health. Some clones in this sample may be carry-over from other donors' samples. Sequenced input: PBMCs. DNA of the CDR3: TGTGCCAGCACCCCAGGGCTCGGCAATCAGCCCCAGCATTTT. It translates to CASTPGLGNQPQHF.